This T cell receptor beta chain was retrieved from a study of blood T cell repertoires in COVID-19. Across the study: The United States, Italy and Spain were the sources of the acute and convalescent COVID-19 samples. The analysed material was cDNA or gDNA that came from T cells, B-cell-depleted T cells, or PBMCs.

Original analysis: Reference gene primer amplification in the assay estimated nucleated cell counts. Sequencing was performed with immunoSEQ multiplex PCR; in TCRdb, only in-frame clones are kept and a portion is missing. V and J calls and clone size are copied from that table; D and trimming were computed from the DNA. The table lists roughly 420,000 clones, around nine tenths of them singletons. CDR1 and CDR2 (germline): MNHEY, SMNVEV (reference sequence). The CDR3 covers 18 residues. Germline trimming cut 0 bases from V and 4 bases from J; bases unmatched to any gene: 11. Cohort allocation depended upon clinical history that participants reported.

The TCR comes from a woman under 40 with acute COVID-19. Sequencing was carried out using PBMCs or T cells enriched from blood (not recorded which). The chain carries TRBV27 and TRBJ1-5; TRBD1 matches 8 bases. Here the CDR3 reads CASSLSSTLRTGNQPQHF. CDR3 in DNA: TGTGCCAGCAGTTTATCATCGACCCTTCGGACAGGGAATCAGCCCCAGCATTTT.